These 22 T cell receptor beta chains were all obtained from the same sample, sequenced in a study of CD8 T cells in ankylosing spondylitis. Via MiXCR, TCRdb re-called the 5' RACE reads, giving one row per CDR3 protein. The sample carries almost 250,000 distinct CDR3 sequences, more than 25% recorded once. Sequenced sample: blood, either unsorted or a sorted T cell fraction (not recorded which). These receptors were taken from a male donor with ankylosing spondylitis or in good health (not recorded which).

The rearrangement joins TRBV12-3 or TRBV12-4 to TRBJ2-7; D is uncertain. Between the trimmed V and J ends, which lost 8 bases and 3 bases, there was a span of 11 bases. This CDR3 comprises 12 residues. The CDR3 region has the DNA TGTGCCAGCTCCCGGGTCGTCTACGAGCAGTACTTC. It is translated as CASSRVVYEQYF.

The chain joins TRBV4-1 to TRBJ2-7; D remains ambiguous. Germline V CDR1 and CDR2: MGHRA, YSYEKL. V was trimmed by 4 bases and J by 3 bases, leaving 10 bases between them. This CDR3 has 13 amino acids. CDR3 coding DNA: TGCGCCAGCAGCCCCTCTGCCGACTACGAGCAGTACTTC. The encoded protein is CASSPSADYEQYF.

The rearrangement joins TRBV29-1 to TRBJ1-2; D might be TRBD1 (6 bases). CDR1 SQVTM and CDR2 ANQGSEA come from the germline V gene. V lost 6 bases and J lost 4, with 18 bases in between. This CDR3 has 14 amino acids. The CDR3 protein is CSVAYRVRSYGYTF. The CDR3 coding sequence is TGCAGCGTCGCATACAGGGTCCGAAGCTATGGCTACACCTTC.

This clonotype was seen once. This clone may be a read error of a much larger clone one base away. The genes are TRBV6-6 and TRBJ2-7; TRBD1 might be the D (6 bases). V was trimmed by 10 bases and J by 3 bases, leaving 16 bases between them. The CDR3 consists of 13 residues. Per germline, CDR1 MNHNY and CDR2 SVGAGI (reference sequence). In DNA, the CDR3 is TGTGCCACCCTCCACAGGGTTAACTACGAGCAGTACTTC. It specifies CATLHRVNYEQYF.

This clonotype occurred a few times. The genes are TRBV29-1 and TRBJ1-5; 12 nucleotides agree with TRBD1. Germline V gene sequence: CDR1 SQVTM, CDR2 ANQGSEA. Germline trimming cut 4 bases from V and 0 bases from J; bases unmatched to any gene: 7. This CDR3 is built from 17 residues. The CDR3 sequence: CSVAPGTGGPSNQPQHF. In DNA, the CDR3 is TGCAGCGTTGCGCCGGGGACAGGGGGCCCTAGCAATCAGCCCCAGCATTTT.

The CDR3 nucleotides read TGTGCCAGCAGTGCCGGTCGGGGGCAGGGTAACTATGGCTACACCTTC. It specifies CASSAGRGQGNYGYTF. The V and J genes are TRBV25-1 and TRBJ1-2; D perhaps matches TRBD1 (6 bases). The germline V gene encodes CDR1 MGHDK and CDR2 SYGVNS. Trimming took off 4 bases at V and 1 base at J, with 16 bases between the two ends. The CDR3 totals 16 residues.

This clonotype was seen more than once but under ten times. The chain links TRBV20-1 to TRBJ1-4; D unresolved. This CDR3 is 13 amino acids long. The V and J ends lost 6 bases and 4 bases respectively, with 12 bases between them. Germline values: CDR1 DFQATT, CDR2 SNEGSKA (reference sequence). This chain's CDR3 is CSASGLINEKLFF. As DNA, the CDR3 is TGCAGTGCCTCCGGACTGATTAATGAAAAACTGTTTTTT.

This clonotype was seen ten or more times. The chain joins TRBV20-1 to TRBJ2-5; D might be TRBD2 (6 bases). The CDR3 contains 13 residues. Germline values: CDR1 DFQATT, CDR2 SNEGSKA (reference sequence). The V end lost 6 bases, the J end lost 7 bases, and 18 bases lay between the germline ends. The CDR3 loop is CSAYWGTPTTQYF. The CDR3 nucleotides are TGCAGTGCCTACTGGGGGACTCCCACGACCCAGTACTTC.

In DNA, the CDR3 is TGTGCCAGCAGTTACTCCCGGGGGGCCGGAGAGACCCAGTACTTC. Translated, it gives CASSYSRGAGETQYF. The rearrangement uses TRBV6-5 and TRBJ2-5; D might be TRBD2 (7 bases). The CDR3 runs to 15 residues. Germline CDR1 is MNHEY and CDR2 is SVGAGI. Trimming left V 0 bases short and J 4 bases short, with 12 bases between.

V gene TRBV12-3 or TRBV12-4 combines with J gene TRBJ1-2; D perhaps matches TRBD1 (5 bases). V lost 1 base to trimming and J lost 3 bases, with 18 bases between them. The CDR3 extends over 17 amino acids. CDR3 sequence: CASSLGLFGQGDYGYTF. DNA for the CDR3: TGTGCCAGCAGTTTAGGCCTATTCGGGCAGGGTGACTATGGCTACACCTTC.

The V call is TRBV7-6, the J call TRBJ2-7, with D hard to call. The CDR3 extends over 13 amino acids. Germline loops: CDR1 SGHVS, CDR2 FNYEAQ. Trimming left V 4 bases short and J 6 bases short, with 13 bases between. The CDR3 sequence: CASSSTRYGEQYF. The CDR3, as DNA: TGTGCCAGCAGCTCCACCCGGTACGGCGAGCAGTACTTC.

The chain has TRBV20-1 and TRBJ2-5; TRBD1 or TRBD2 may be the D gene (5 bases each). This CDR3 has 14 residues. CDR1 DFQATT and CDR2 SNEGSKA come from the germline V gene (reference sequence). Trimming removed 3 bases at V and 5 bases at J, with 16 bases between. The chain's CDR3 is CSASRVRGGETQYF. The CDR3 nucleotides read TGCAGTGCTAGTCGTGTCCGGGGCGGGGAGACCCAGTACTTC.

As concerns this clonotype: Its ends do not fully match the called genes, so a read error is possible. V and J are TRBV7-9 and TRBJ2-1; no clear D. The V gene's germline CDR1 is SEHNR and CDR2 FQNEAQ (reference sequence). This CDR3 contains 11 residues. The CDR3 sequence is CASSLVGPLLF. The CDR3 DNA follows: TGTGCCAGCAGCTTAGTAGGCCCTTTGCTCTTC.

This clonotype was counted between two and nine times. The chain couples TRBV20-1 to TRBJ2-3; the D call may be TRBD1 or TRBD2 (5 bases each). CDR3 length: 14 amino acids. CDR1 is DFQATT and CDR2 is SNEGSKA in the germline V gene (reference sequence). Trimming removed 6 bases from V and 7 bases from J, with 20 bases in between. Here the CDR3 DNA reads TGCAGTGCCCTTGGGGCTAGCTCCTGGAATACGCAGTATTTT. Protein sequence: CSALGASSWNTQYF.

This clonotype has just a few counts. The chain carries TRBV5-6 and TRBJ2-3; D tentatively reads TRBD1 or TRBD2 (5 bases each). The CDR3 extends over 16 amino acids. Germline V gives CDR1 SGHDT, CDR2 YYEEEE. Trimming left V 4 bases short and J 0 bases short, with 15 bases between. The CDR3 is CASSLGADSSTDTQYF. The CDR3 DNA sequence: TGTGCCAGCAGCCTCGGGGCGGACTCTAGCACAGATACGCAGTATTTT. Based on the CDR3 plus reference TRBV5-6 and TRBJ2-3, the full variable domain is DAGVTQSPTHLIKTRGQQVTLRCSPKSGHDTVSWYQQALGQGPQFIFQYYEEEERQRGNFPDRFSGHQFPNYSSELNVNALLLGDSALYLCASSLGADSSTDTQYFGPGTRLTVL.

This rearrangement joins TRBV7-2 to TRBJ2-5; a possible D gene is TRBD1 (6 bases). Trimming pared 7 bases from V and 4 bases from J, leaving 13 bases between. Looked up from germline, CDR1 is SGHTA and CDR2 is FQGNSA. The CDR3 spans 13 residues. The CDR3 coding sequence is TGTGCCAGCACGCTAGGGGGTATAGAGACCCAGTACTTC. It translates to CASTLGGIETQYF. The full variable domain, completed using reference TRBV7-2 and TRBJ2-5, is GAGVSQSPSNKVTEKGKDVELRCDPISGHTALYWYRQSLGQGLEFLIYFQGNSAPDKSGLPSDRFSAERTGGSVSTLTIQRTQQEDSAVYLCASTLGGIETQYFGPGTRLLVL.

The chain combines TRBV12-3 or TRBV12-4 with TRBJ1-4, with 9 nucleotides matching TRBD1. This CDR3 region has 15 residues. Unmatched junction bases numbered 11, after V lost 5 bases and J lost 10 bases. The CDR3 DNA reads TGTGCCAGCAGTCCGGGACAGGGCCCCGGTGTAAAACTGTTTTTT. Amino acids: CASSPGQGPGVKLFF.

This clonotype was picked up many times. V is TRBV6-4 and J is TRBJ2-3; D is undetermined. The germline CDR1 and CDR2 sequences are MRHNA and SNTAGT. There are 12 residues in the CDR3. V was clipped by 1 base and J by 5 bases, with 4 bases between them. In DNA, the CDR3 is TGTGCCAGCAGTGACTACGGAGATACGCAGTATTTT. Its translation: CASSDYGDTQYF.

In this sample, this clonotype turned up a few times. The genes are TRBV7-9 and TRBJ1-2; D gene uncertain. The CDR3 is 14 amino acids. Trimming pared 1 base from V and 0 bases from J, leaving 6 bases between. Germline V gene data show CDR1 as SEHNR and CDR2 as FQNEAQ (reference sequence). CDR3: CASSLDLANYGYTF. The CDR3 DNA follows: TGTGCCAGCAGCTTAGACTTGGCTAACTATGGCTACACCTTC.

The sample holds one count of this clonotype. The chain is built from TRBV5-1 and TRBJ2-2, with 9 nucleotides matching TRBD1. J lost 9 bases, V lost 4 bases, and 7 bases had no gene match. The CDR3 has 14 amino acids. Germline V gives CDR1 SGHRS, CDR2 YFSETQ. In DNA form, the CDR3 reads TGCGCCAGCAGCATACAGGGGGCTACATGGGAGCTGTTTTTT. Amino acid sequence: CASSIQGATWELFF.

This clonotype was seen a handful of times. The chain is built from TRBV7-2 and TRBJ1-2; D gene uncertain. The length of the CDR3 is 16 residues. Trimming left V 1 base short and J 6 bases short, with 18 bases between. Germline assignment: CDR1 SGHTA and CDR2 FQGNSA. CDR3 region: CASSLVVFLRTDGYTF. Here the CDR3 DNA reads TGTGCCAGCAGCTTAGTTGTTTTCTTGCGGACGGATGGCTACACCTTC.

This clonotype was detected a few times. The genes are TRBV5-1 and TRBJ2-7; D could derive from TRBD1 or TRBD2 (5 bases each). CDR3 length equals 15 residues. Trimming pared 0 bases from V and 2 bases from J, leaving 12 bases between. From germline, CDR1 is SGHRS and CDR2 YFSETQ. The CDR3: CASSLGQGPTYEQYF. Written as DNA, the CDR3 is TGCGCCAGCAGCTTGGGCCAGGGACCGACCTACGAGCAGTACTTC.